The 14 T cell receptor beta chains in this list originate from one sample, sequenced in a study of OX40 agonist ivuxolimab in advanced cancers. Sequenced by immunoSEQ multiplex PCR; TCRdb stores in-frame clones only, minus some. The sample holds 55,000 to 80,000 clones; around 90% are singletons and the top ten take 0.62%. Specimen: CD4+ or CD8+ T cells sorted from blood, collected in a trial of the OX40 agonist ivuxolimab. Source of these receptors: an adult with an advanced solid tumor such as melanoma, head and neck, liver or kidney cancer.

The V gene is TRBV7-2, the J gene TRBJ1-1; D not certain. Deletions cut 2 bases from V and 4 bases from J, with 20 bases between. The CDR3 is 17 residues long. Per the germline V gene, CDR1 is SGHTA and CDR2 is FQGNSA. The CDR3 DNA is TGTGCCAGCAGCTTAACGGACCGAGGGAGTAGTTCCACTGAAGCTTTCTTT. It translates to CASSLTDRGSSSTEAFF.

This chain uses TRBV6-1 with TRBJ1-5; D is undetermined. In germline, CDR1 is MNHNS, CDR2 SASEGT. V dropped 6 bases and J dropped 2 bases, with 8 bases sitting between them. The CDR3 length is 13 residues. CDR3 residues: CASSVGGNQPQHF. CDR3 in DNA: TGTGCCAGCAGCGTGGGAGGCAATCAGCCCCAGCATTTT.

A word on this clone: Germline is not matched at one junction end, which may reflect a read error. The gene calls are TRBV19 and TRBJ2-5; D tentatively reads TRBD1 or TRBD2 (7 bases each). CDR3 length: 13 residues. CDR1 is LNHDA and CDR2 is SQIVND in the germline V gene (reference sequence). This chain's CDR3 is CASSGRGGEAQYF. The CDR3 DNA reads as TGTGCCAGTAGTGGCAGGGGGGGAGAGGCCCAGTACTTC.

On this clone: Other DNA sequences in the same sample also yield this CDR3. This sequence joins TRBV6-5 and TRBJ2-7, with D unresolved. The ends were cut back, 6 bases at V and 0 bases at J, with 6 bases in the middle. Looked up from germline, CDR1 is MNHEY and CDR2 is SVGAGI. This CDR3 region has 12 residues. CDR3 protein: CASSRSSYEQYF. The CDR3 DNA is TGTGCCAGCAGCCGAAGCTCCTACGAGCAGTACTTC.

Of note for this clone: Other nucleotide sequences from this sample produce the same CDR3. V gene TRBV5-4 combines with J gene TRBJ2-7; 11 nucleotides line up with TRBD2. The CDR3 loop spans 14 amino acids. Germline CDR1 SGHNT, CDR2 YYREEE (reference sequence). V dropped 5 bases and J dropped 7; count of bases not matched to a gene: 8. The CDR3: CASSLAGGLSEQYF. CDR3 in DNA: TGTGCCAGCAGTTTAGCGGGAGGGTTGAGTGAGCAGTACTTC.

The chain is built from TRBV29-1 and TRBJ1-6; a weak D match, TRBD1 (5 bases). From germline, CDR1 is SQVTM and CDR2 ANQGSEA. There are 15 residues in the CDR3. The germline V and J ends were trimmed by 2 bases and 8 bases, with 16 bases remaining between them. This chain's CDR3 is CSVESSGTDDSPLHF. CDR3 nucleotides: TGCAGCGTTGAATCCTCCGGGACGGACGATTCACCCCTCCACTTT.

The rearrangement joins TRBV6-5 to TRBJ2-5; no clear D gene. The CDR3 length is 14 residues. V was pared by 0 bases and J by 4 bases, with 9 bases between. Germline CDR1 reads MNHEY; CDR2 reads SVGAGI. CDR3 sequence (DNA): TGTGCCAGCAGTTACTCGTCAGGACGAGAGACCCAGTACTTC. Translation: CASSYSSGRETQYF.

The genes are TRBV19 and TRBJ1-1; D ambiguous. Deletions cut 0 bases from V and 2 bases from J, with 7 bases between. CDR1 is LNHDA, CDR2 SQIVND, per germline (reference sequence). This CDR3 has 14 residues. This chain's CDR3 is CASSIDKGNTEAFF. DNA for the CDR3: TGTGCCAGTAGTATAGATAAGGGAAACACTGAAGCTTTCTTT.

V is TRBV11-1 and J is TRBJ1-1; D perhaps matches TRBD1 (5 bases). The length of the CDR3 is 15 residues. CDR1 is SGHAT and CDR2 is FQDESV in the germline V gene (reference sequence). V lost 5 bases and J 3 bases, leaving 16 bases between the germline ends. In DNA, the CDR3 is TGTGCCAGCAGCCCGGGAGGGGTAGGGGACACTGAAGCTTTCTTT. This gives the protein CASSPGGVGDTEAFF.

V is TRBV5-4 and J is TRBJ1-4; D is undetermined. Germline V lookup: CDR1 SGHNT, CDR2 YYREEE (reference sequence). The CDR3 covers 16 residues. Trimming took 0 bases from V and 5 from J, leaving 14 bases between them. DNA of the CDR3: TGTGCCAGCAGCTTGGACTCTGCAGTCCCCAATGAAAAACTGTTTTTT. Its translation: CASSLDSAVPNEKLFF.

This clone has a single count. The V gene is TRBV19, the J gene TRBJ2-1, with D possibly matching TRBD1 (5 bases). Trimming left V 5 bases short and J 3 bases short, with 11 bases between. The CDR3 covers 14 residues. Per germline, CDR1 LNHDA and CDR2 SQIVND (reference sequence). In DNA, the CDR3 is TGTGCCAGTAGTTTATTAGACAGCTACAATGAGCAGTTCTTC. As protein: CASSLLDSYNEQFF.

The chain recombines TRBV27 with TRBJ2-1, with unresolved D. CDR1 MNHEY and CDR2 SMNVEV come from the germline V gene (reference sequence). V lost 7 bases, J lost 8 bases, and 36 bases lay in between. This CDR3 contains 20 residues. The CDR3 DNA sequence: TGTGCCAGCACTCCACGGGCCCAACCTAGAATCGTCGATCGTGGGGATGAGCAGTTCTTC. This gives the protein CASTPRAQPRIVDRGDEQFF.

The CDR3 here is CASSLVSRGNEQYF. The CDR3 nucleotides are TGTGCCAGCAGCTTAGTGTCAAGGGGGAACGAGCAGTACTTC. The chain joins TRBV7-6 to TRBJ2-7, with D maybe TRBD1 (6 bases). Germline CDR1 reads SGHVS; CDR2 reads FNYEAQ. The CDR3 covers 14 residues. The ends were cut back, 1 base at V and 5 bases at J, with 12 bases in the middle. Full variable domain (missing parts from reference TRBV7-6 and TRBJ2-7): GAGVSQSPRYKVTKRGQDVALRCDPISGHVSLYWYRQALGQGPEFLTYFNYEAQQDKSGLPNDRFSAERPEGSISTLTIQRTEQRDSAMYRCASSLVSRGNEQYFGPGTRLTVT.

This clone has a single count. The chain couples TRBV5-1 to TRBJ2-2; 9 positions match TRBD2. Germline V gives CDR1 SGHRS, CDR2 YFSETQ. V dropped 2 bases and J dropped 0; count of bases not matched to a gene: 5. This CDR3 contains 17 residues. The DNA of the CDR3 is TGCGCCAGCAGCTTCGGACTAGCGCCCGCGAACACCGGGGAGCTGTTTTTT. Translated, it gives CASSFGLAPANTGELFF. The full variable domain, completed using reference TRBV5-1 and TRBJ2-2, is KAGVTQTPRYLIKTRGQQVTLSCSPISGHRSVSWYQQTPGQGLQFLFEYFSETQRNKGNFPGRFSGRQFSNSRSEMNVSTLELGDSALYLCASSFGLAPANTGELFFGEGSRLTVL.